This T cell receptor (beta chain) originates from a study of CD8 T cells in Susac syndrome. Germline-derived CDR1 and CDR2 are SNHLY and FYNNEI. V lost 3 bases and J 4 bases, leaving 8 bases between the germline ends. CDR3 size: 13 residues. An input of 0.5 to 1 ug of RNA was subjected to reverse transcription using random hexamers. Amplification of TCR beta CDR3 by immunoSEQ multiplex PCR spanned 54 Vbeta and 13 Jbeta. In TCRdb, the immunoSEQ multiplex PCR reads were re-called with MiXCR into one record per CDR3 protein. The data contain approximately 100,000 distinct CDR3 sequences, over 90% of them singletons. The T cells that were sequenced for TCR beta were CD8+ and CD4+ cells from blood.

Sequencing was carried out using CD4+ T cells from PBMCs. The sequence was obtained from a human donor in good health. V and J are TRBV2 and TRBJ2-3; weak D call: TRBD1 (7 bases). The CDR3 nucleotides are TGTGCCAGCAGTGACAGGGGGGCAGATACGCAGTATTTT. Translated: CASSDRGADTQYF.